This T cell receptor (beta chain) is drawn from a study of blood T cell repertoires in COVID-19. Study as a whole: PBMCs, B-cell-depleted T cells, or T cells provided the cDNA or gDNA that made up the material.

Assignment of participants to cohorts was predicated upon participant-reported clinical history. What the recovered Cohort 3 donors had was two negative PCRs, clearance, or symptom resolution. In the authors' methods: Amplification of reference gene primers was used by the study to estimate nucleated cell counts. Generated by immunoSEQ multiplex PCR, the TCRdb table keeps only in-frame clones and is missing some. D and trimming come from the DNA, and the V and J calls and clone size come from that table. This table holds 250,000 or so clones, about 84% found once. The sequenced sample consisted of PBMCs or T cells enriched from blood (not recorded which). This receptor was identified in a man aged 60-69 years who had recovered from COVID-19.

CDR3 sequence reads: CASTLTSGGFGAQYF. The CDR3 coding sequence is TGTGCCAGCACCTTGACTAGCGGGGGGTTCGGGGCCCAGTACTTC. The chain is built from TRBV11-2 and TRBJ2-5; 13 bases fit TRBD2. CDR1 is SGHAT and CDR2 is FQNNGV in the germline V gene. V was pared by 7 bases and J by 9 bases, with 11 bases of the junction left unmatched. CDR3 length: 15 amino acids.